This TCR beta chain is drawn from a study of blood T cell repertoires in COVID-19 (TCRdb year 2020). About the study as a whole: The collaborator samples originated in the United States, Italy and Spain and spanned the acute and convalescent phases of COVID-19. The material from the prospective study consisted of cDNA or gDNA derived from T cells, B-cell-depleted T cells, or PBMCs. The dataset comprised deeply sampled blood TCRbeta repertoires from subjects exposed to, actively infected with, or recovered from COVID-19. The repertoires were released in a freely available public database intended as a resource for research on the immune response to SARS-CoV-2. Samples came from the ongoing ImmuneRACE study (first 160 participants) plus 1,254 subjects from 6 global collaborators. The sample metadata nearly always contained a de-identified subject ID, COVID-19 status, age in years and sex. Where HLA class I and class II types were available, the types were taken from metadata supplied by the sample provider, not from assay-based typing.

The junction shows trimming of 3 bases on V and 0 bases on J, plus 6 bases between the germline ends. Reading the germline V gene gives CDR1 SGHRS and CDR2 YFSETQ. The CDR3 covers 14 residues, taking in both the cysteine and the phenylalanine. Only CDR3 DNA is held: 42 bases, read in frame from base 1. With regard to this clone: What this receptor recognizes is not known. Qualities for individual bases were not recorded, and no much larger clone is one base off.

Each collaborating institution followed its own protocols to collect whole blood in K2EDTA tubes. For TCRbeta analysis, collaborators shipped samples in one of three forms: frozen whole blood, isolated PBMCs, or DNA extracted from either of those sample types. Results and caveats for the whole study, not just this receptor: The amount of clinical and demographic metadata varied by source and participant and was provided uncurated.

The immunoSEQ Assay, a bias-controlled multiplex PCR, was used to amplify TCRbeta CDR3 regions from genomic DNA. Processing in the source paper ran as follows. Nucleated cell counts per sample were estimated from amplification of reference gene primers within the assay. To quantify the absolute abundance of each unique TCRbeta CDR3 rearrangement, sequence reads were collapsed and filtered. For each sample, productive Simpson clonality was calculated as the square root of Simpson's diversity index over productive rearrangements. Imported from immuneACCESS, the table was reduced by TCRdb to in-frame sequences with V and J called. These copies leave out some clones; in studies compared against another copy, an unresolved V gene accounts for under half, and the cause of the remainder is not known. For V, J and clone size, that table is used; D and trimming come from the DNA. This sample is represented by roughly 120,000 clones; approximately 90% of them were singletons. Together, the top ten hold 1.8% of the sample.

The sequence was obtained from a human donor with active COVID-19. The donor label of this sample is uncertain. Recombination linked TRBV5-1 to TRBJ1-4; confidence is insufficient to name the D gene. The sample taken for sequencing was peripheral blood. CDR3 sequence: CASSWGATNEKLFF. The DNA is as follows: TGCGCCAGCAGCTGGGGAGCAACTAATGAAAAACTGTTTTTT.